These 32 T cell receptor beta chains came from one sample sequenced in a study of T cells in Graves' hyperthyroidism and ophthalmopathy. The TCR beta CDR3 regions underwent amplification using RNA transcripts as the source. The HTBI set primed first-round TCR CDR3 RT-PCR. TCRdb re-derived calls from the multiplex PCR reads in MiXCR, one entry per CDR3 protein. The table lists 210,000 or so distinct CDR3 sequences, about a sixth of them singletons. Sequencing was performed on blood. These receptors all stem from a man in his fifties with Graves' hyperthyroidism.

In this sample, this clonotype turned up many times. J is TRBJ1-1 and V is TRBV18, with no clear D. With 7 bases removed from V and 5 bases from J, the gap between germline ends came to 11 bases. From germline, CDR1 is KGHSH and CDR2 LQKENI. The CDR3 is made up of 12 amino acids. In nucleotides, the CDR3 is TGTGCCAGCTATATGATGGGGACTGAAGCTTTCTTT. This translates into CASYMMGTEAFF.

V usage is TRBV28 and J usage is TRBJ2-7; 7 bases agree with TRBD2. Germline lookup yields CDR1 MDHEN and CDR2 SYDVKM. Trimming cost V 3 bases and J 2 bases; bases outside gene matches: 4. The CDR3 runs to 14 residues. The CDR3, as DNA: TGTGCCAGCAGTTTGGATCGGGAGGCCTACGAGCAGTACTTC. This sequence encodes CASSLDREAYEQYF.

J is TRBJ2-3 and V is TRBV28; D not certain. The CDR3 is 12 residues long. V shed 2 bases and J shed 9 bases, with 9 bases lying between them. Germline loops: CDR1 MDHEN, CDR2 SYDVKM. The CDR3 here is CASSLGSWTQYF. The CDR3 nucleotides are TGTGCCAGCAGTTTAGGTTCGTGGACGCAGTATTTT.

The chain employs TRBV7-9 and TRBJ1-6, with D possibly TRBD1 on 5 matching bases. This CDR3 has 16 residues. Germline values: CDR1 SEHNR, CDR2 FQNEAQ (reference sequence). V gave up 6 bases and J gave up 7 bases, with 19 bases separating them. The CDR3 spells CASSPGAGRTNSPLHF. CDR3 nucleotide sequence: TGTGCCAGCAGTCCCGGGGCGGGACGCACGAATTCACCCCTCCACTTT.

Concerning this clonotype: Just one base apart from a much larger clone, this may be a read error. The J gene is TRBJ2-1, the V gene TRBV12-3 or TRBV12-4; D might be TRBD1 or TRBD2, each matching 6 bases. The CDR3 spans 17 residues. The CDR3 is CASSLGGWRPSYNEPFF. CDR3 nucleotide sequence: TGTGCCAGCAGTTTGGGGGGCTGGCGGCCGTCCTACAATGAGCCGTTCTTC.

The CDR3 bases are TGTGCCAGCAGCCAAGGGGGCGAAGCTTTTGAGCAGTTCTTC. Amino acid sequence: CASSQGGEAFEQFF. This chain uses TRBV5-5 with TRBJ2-1; TRBD1 matches 7 bases. The CDR3 spans 14 residues. Trimming cost V 4 bases and J 9 bases; bases outside gene matches: 10. Germline lookup yields CDR1 SGHKS and CDR2 YYEKEE (reference sequence).

This chain links TRBV6-2 or TRBV6-3 with TRBJ1-5; TRBD1 matches 9 bases. J was trimmed by 6 bases and V by 6 bases; bases with no gene match: 6. The CDR3 has 14 amino acids. Germline V CDR1 and CDR2: MNHEY, SVGEGT. The CDR3 DNA sequence: TGTGCCAGCAGGGATACGGGACAGGGTCAGCCCCAGCATTTT. Amino acids: CASRDTGQGQPQHF.

This clonotype was detected many times. The J gene is TRBJ1-2, the V gene TRBV3-1; D unresolved. This CDR3 region has 11 residues. In germline, CDR1 is LGHDT, CDR2 YNNKEL (reference sequence). V was pared by 1 base and J by 12 bases, with 9 bases between. The CDR3, as DNA: TGTGCCAGCAGCCAAGGATTTCTCAACACCTTC. It encodes CASSQGFLNTF.

The genes are TRBV18 and TRBJ1-2; the D is unclear. Germline V gives CDR1 KGHSH, CDR2 LQKENI. V lost 2 bases and J 4 bases, leaving 14 bases between the germline ends. The CDR3 runs to 15 residues. CDR3 protein: CASSPTTRARYGYTF. DNA of the CDR3: TGTGCCAGCTCACCAACGACCCGGGCTCGCTATGGCTACACCTTC.

There are a few counts of this clonotype. The chain uses TRBV7-9 and TRBJ1-2, with TRBD1 matching over 8 bases. The junction had 14 bases not matched to a gene; V was cut back by 5 bases and J by 0 bases. This CDR3 comprises 18 residues. The V gene's germline CDR1 is SEHNR and CDR2 FQNEAQ (reference sequence). CDR3: CASSHPTDRARPNYGYTF. The CDR3 DNA follows: TGTGCCAGCAGCCACCCCACGGACAGGGCGCGTCCTAACTATGGCTACACCTTC.

This chain uses TRBV27 with TRBJ2-4; a weak D match, TRBD2 (6 bases). V dropped 6 bases and J dropped 1 base, with 16 bases sitting between them. The germline gives CDR1 MNHEY, CDR2 SMNVEV (reference sequence). This CDR3 comprises 16 residues. The DNA for the CDR3 is TGTGCCAGCAGCCCCGGTCGGGGGAGGGCCAAAAACATTCAGTACTTC. Protein sequence: CASSPGRGRAKNIQYF.

This chain connects TRBV10-2 to TRBJ2-7, with 7 bases aligning to TRBD1. The CDR3 runs 15 residues. CDR1 WSHSY and CDR2 SAAADI come from the germline V gene. V lost 6 bases to trimming and J lost 2 bases; unmatched junction nucleotides: 10. CDR3 amino acids: CASRKPGTDTYEQYF. The DNA of the CDR3 is TGCGCCAGCAGGAAACCCGGGACAGATACCTACGAGCAGTACTTC.

This clonotype was detected a few times. The genes are TRBV27 and TRBJ1-4, with D possibly TRBD1 on 6 matching bases. The CDR3 contains 13 residues. CDR1 MNHEY and CDR2 SMNVEV come from the germline V gene (reference sequence). V was shortened by 5 bases and J by 7 bases, with 11 bases between the two germline ends. The CDR3 protein is CASSPRGSEKLFF. CDR3 in DNA: TGTGCCAGCAGTCCCAGGGGCAGTGAAAAACTGTTTTTT.

In its sample, this clonotype was seen a few times. The genes are TRBV5-1 and TRBJ2-2, with unresolved D. Germline values: CDR1 SGHRS, CDR2 YFSETQ. V lost 0 bases, J lost 6 bases, and 6 bases lay in between. The CDR3 is made up of 13 amino acids. DNA for the CDR3: TGCGCCAGCAGCTTGGAAGTCGCCGGGGAGCTGTTTTTT. This codes for CASSLEVAGELFF.

This clonotype showed up just a few times. The chain combines TRBV11-3 with TRBJ2-1; the match to TRBD1 covers 8 bases. The germline CDR1 and CDR2 sequences are SGHNT and YENEEA. The V and J ends lost 5 bases and 0 bases, in that order; junction bases with no gene match: 6. The CDR3 spans 16 residues. CDR3 protein: CASSPWTGSSYNEQFF. DNA for the CDR3: TGTGCCAGCAGCCCCTGGACAGGGAGCTCCTACAATGAGCAGTTCTTC. The full variable domain, rest sourced from reference TRBV11-3 and TRBJ2-1, is EAGVVQSPRYKIIEKKQPVAFWCNPISGHNTLYWYLQNLGQGPELLIRYENEEAVDDSQLPKDRFSAERLKGVDSTLKIQPAELGDSAVYLCASSPWTGSSYNEQFFGPGTRLTVL.

The J gene is TRBJ2-1, the V gene TRBV6-1, with a tentative D call TRBD1 (6 bases). With 6 bases removed from V and 16 bases from J, the gap between germline ends came to 16 bases. The CDR3 consists of 11 residues. Germline CDR1 and CDR2: MNHNS and SASEGT. The chain's CDR3 is CASRSRGLPFF. Here the CDR3 DNA reads TGTGCCAGCAGGTCCAGGGGCCTTCCCTTCTTC.

This clonotype was observed at least ten times. The chain combines TRBV28 with TRBJ1-5; 12 bases align to TRBD1. Germline CDR1 MDHEN, CDR2 SYDVKM. V was clipped by 5 bases and J by 5 bases; unmatched bases: 7. This CDR3 comprises 16 residues. The CDR3 sequence: CASSRPGQGADQPQHF. CDR3 nucleotides: TGTGCCAGCAGTAGACCGGGACAGGGGGCCGATCAGCCCCAGCATTTT.

Points on this clonotype: A junction boundary mismatches the germline segment, possibly from a read error. V is TRBV20-1 and J is TRBJ1-2; a possible D gene is TRBD1 (6 bases). The CDR3 is 12 residues long. CDR1 is DFQATT, CDR2 SNEGSKA, per germline (reference sequence). Here the CDR3 reads CSARNRDYGYIF. In DNA, the CDR3 is TGCAGTGCTAGAAACAGGGACTATGGCTACATCTTC.

This clonotype has ten or more counts. This chain links TRBV7-9 with TRBJ2-3; no clear D. Germline CDR1 SEHNR, CDR2 FQNEAQ (reference sequence). V was pared by 5 bases and J by 1 base, with 13 bases between. The CDR3 consists of 15 residues. Here the CDR3 reads CASSAQGQGTDTQYF. For the CDR3, the DNA is TGTGCCAGCAGCGCACAAGGGCAGGGCACAGATACGCAGTATTTT.

This clonotype came up a few times. The chain recombines TRBV20-1 with TRBJ2-3; TRBD1 is a possible D gene (6 bases). The ends were cut back, 4 bases at V and 1 base at J, with 12 bases in the middle. The germline V gene encodes CDR1 DFQATT and CDR2 SNEGSKA (reference sequence). This CDR3 contains 14 residues. The CDR3 nucleotides read TGCAGTGCTAAATATCCAGGGGGCACAGATACGCAGTATTTT. Translated: CSAKYPGGTDTQYF.

This clonotype showed up many times. The rearrangement joins TRBV2 to TRBJ2-3; TRBD1 matches at 8 bases. With V trimmed by 6 bases and J by 6 bases, 8 bases remained unmatched. The CDR3 is 14 amino acids. Looked up from germline, CDR1 is SNHLY and CDR2 is FYNNEI. This chain's CDR3 is CASSPLTGADTQYF. CDR3 sequence (DNA): TGTGCCAGCAGCCCCTTGACAGGGGCGGATACGCAGTATTTT. Full variable domain (remainder filled in from reference TRBV2 and TRBJ2-3): EPEVTQTPSHQVTQMGQEVILRCVPISNHLYFYWYRQILGQKVEFLVSFYNNEISEKSEIFDDQFSVERPDGSNFTLKIRSTKLEDSAMYFCASSPLTGADTQYFGPGTRLTVL.

Concerning this clonotype: A much larger clone is a single base away; this may be a read error. J is TRBJ2-4 and V is TRBV28; TRBD1 is a possible D gene (5 bases). The CDR3 covers 17 residues. Trimming pared 4 bases from V and 0 bases from J, leaving 16 bases between. The germline V gene encodes CDR1 MDHEN and CDR2 SYDVKM. The CDR3 protein is CASSSWTLPIAKNIQYF. CDR3 nucleotide sequence: TGTGCCAGCAGTTCCTGGACACTCCCTATAGCCAAAAACATTCAGTACTTC.

The table lists this clonotype with many counts. The J gene is TRBJ2-1, the V gene TRBV6-1; 8 nucleotides line up with TRBD2. V lost 6 bases to trimming and J lost 2 bases; unmatched junction nucleotides: 6. The germline V gene encodes CDR1 MNHNS and CDR2 SASEGT. The CDR3 runs to 15 residues. CDR3 in amino acids: CASRKAGAAYNEQFF. CDR3 in DNA: TGTGCCAGCAGGAAAGCGGGAGCGGCCTACAATGAGCAGTTCTTC.

The table lists this clonotype with many counts. This chain links TRBV11-2 with TRBJ1-5; D is perhaps TRBD1 (6 bases). Germline CDR1 SGHAT, CDR2 FQNNGV. The CDR3 contains 15 residues. V was pared by 5 bases and J by 0 bases, with 11 bases between. The CDR3 sequence: CASSPGTYSNQPQHF. CDR3 DNA: TGTGCCAGCAGCCCAGGGACATATAGCAATCAGCCCCAGCATTTT. The variable domain in full, with the rest retrieved from reference TRBV11-2 and TRBJ1-5, is EAGVAQSPRYKIIEKRQSVAFWCNPISGHATLYWYQQILGQGPKLLIQFQNNGVVDDSQLPKDRFSAERLKGVDSTLKIQPAKLEDSAVYLCASSPGTYSNQPQHFGDGTRLSIL.

This clonotype was picked up many times. The chain couples TRBV13 to TRBJ2-7; possible D gene TRBD2, 5 bases. This CDR3 region has 14 residues. Germline CDR1 and CDR2: PRHDT and FYEKMQ (reference sequence). The germline V and J ends were trimmed by 5 bases and 3 bases, with 14 bases remaining between them. CDR3 region: CASSPFGRDYEQYF. CDR3 in DNA: TGTGCCAGCAGCCCCTTCGGACGGGACTACGAGCAGTACTTC.

The genes are TRBV28 and TRBJ1-4, with 10 positions matching TRBD1. CDR1 MDHEN and CDR2 SYDVKM come from the germline V gene. CDR3 length: 16 residues. With 4 bases clipped from V and 0 bases from J, the junction kept 2 bases outside the gene matches. This CDR3 is CASSWDRGATNEKLFF. The DNA of the CDR3 is TGTGCCAGCAGTTGGGACAGGGGCGCAACTAATGAAAAACTGTTTTTT.

This clonotype was detected many times. V is TRBV5-1 and J is TRBJ1-2; 9 nucleotides align to TRBD1. With V trimmed by 5 bases and J by 6 bases, 8 bases remained unmatched. Germline CDR1 reads SGHRS; CDR2 reads YFSETQ. CDR3 length: 14 residues. The CDR3 DNA is TGCGCCAGCAGTCATGTCGGGACAGGGAATGGCTACACCTTC. Its protein product is CASSHVGTGNGYTF.

On this clonotype: The junction and the germline gene differ at one end; a read error may be behind it. This chain connects TRBV12-3 or TRBV12-4 to TRBJ2-7; TRBD1 aligns across 10 bases. The CDR3 is made up of 14 amino acids. This CDR3 is CASSYGQGDYEQCF. CDR3 nucleotides: TGTGCCAGCAGTTACGGACAGGGGGACTACGAGCAGTGCTTC.

This clonotype was seen at least ten times. The chain couples TRBV18 to TRBJ1-2, with D maybe TRBD1 (5 bases). The CDR3 spans 14 residues. Germline V gives CDR1 KGHSH, CDR2 LQKENI. Trimming took off 4 bases at V and 4 bases at J, with 13 bases between the two ends. CDR3 residues: CASSLGAGTYGYTF. In DNA, the CDR3 is TGTGCCAGCTCACTTGGGGCCGGAACCTATGGCTACACCTTC.

This clonotype was counted at least ten times. This sequence joins TRBV10-3 and TRBJ1-2; 7 nucleotides align to TRBD1. CDR3 length: 16 amino acids. Looked up from germline, CDR1 is ENHRY and CDR2 is SYGVKD. The V segment lost 7 bases and the J segment 4 bases; nucleotides outside the gene matches: 15. This CDR3 is CAITKPRQGGTYGYTF. CDR3 in DNA: TGTGCCATCACCAAACCGAGACAGGGAGGTACCTATGGCTACACCTTC.

The chain joins TRBV12-3 or TRBV12-4 to TRBJ1-1; perhaps TRBD1 as D (6 bases). Between the trimmed V and J ends, which lost 6 bases and 10 bases, there was a span of 24 bases. CDR3 length: 15 residues. Written as DNA, the CDR3 is TGTGCCAGCAGCCCCGATCCGAGGGGGACTAAGGGAGCTTTCTTT. Translating it yields CASSPDPRGTKGAFF.

V usage is TRBV14 and J usage is TRBJ2-5, with TRBD2 matching 13 bases. The CDR3 has 16 residues. Germline CDR1 SGHDN, CDR2 FVKESK. Trimming took 8 bases from V and 4 from J; bases not matched to a gene: 10. CDR3 residues: CASSPRWTSGRETQYF. CDR3 in DNA: TGTGCCAGCTCCCCCCGTTGGACTAGCGGGAGAGAGACCCAGTACTTC.